The entry below describes one TCR beta chain. Assay: immunoSEQ multiplex PCR; the TCRdb copy retains only in-frame clones and omits some. The data show roughly 260,000 clones, 82% seen once. There are 12 residues in the CDR3. The V gene's germline CDR1 is SGHRS and CDR2 YFSETQ. Trimming removed 4 bases at V and 7 bases at J, with 11 bases between. The source of the sample is a study of blood T cell repertoires in COVID-19. Sequences were obtained from peripheral blood. The rearrangement joins TRBV5-1 to TRBJ1-1; D possibly corresponds to TRBD1 (6 bases). This clonotype was sampled from a woman in her 70s with acute or convalescent COVID-19. The CDR3 loop is CASSLQGFEAFF. The CDR3 nucleotides are TGCGCCAGCAGCCTACAGGGTTTTGAAGCTTTCTTT.